This passage covers 22 T cell receptor beta chains from one sample sequenced in a study of T cell responses to AZD1222 COVID-19 vaccine. Measured with immunoSEQ multiplex PCR; TCRdb has only the in-frame clones, and not every one. The table shows roughly 120,000 clones, with approximately 93% occurring only once. The starting material was peripheral blood, obtained on day 0 of AZD1222 vaccination. Receptor source: an adult in good health.

In this sample, this clone turned up once. The chain employs TRBV30 and TRBJ2-1, with 10 bases matching TRBD2. This CDR3 is built from 14 residues. Germline assignment: CDR1 GTSNPN and CDR2 SVGIG (reference sequence). V shed 5 bases, J shed 10 bases, and the junction held 11 bases outside the gene matches. The CDR3 reads CAWEAGGPSVEQFF. CDR3 DNA sequence: TGTGCCTGGGAAGCGGGAGGGCCGTCGGTGGAGCAGTTCTTC. Combining the CDR3 with reference TRBV30 and TRBJ2-1 gives the whole variable domain SQTIHQWPATLVQPVGSPLSLECTVEGTSNPNLYWYRQAAGRGLQLLFYSVGIGQISSEVPQNLSASRPQDRQFILSSKKLLLSDSGFYLCAWEAGGPSVEQFFGPGTRLTVL.

This chain joins TRBV28 and TRBJ2-4; D is unclear. The CDR3 is 14 amino acids. CDR1 is MDHEN, CDR2 SYDVKM, per germline. Trimming took 4 bases from V and 2 from J, leaving 9 bases between them. In DNA, the CDR3 is TGTGCCAGCAGTTCGACCCCTTCCAAAAACATTCAGTACTTC. Translated, it gives CASSSTPSKNIQYF.

This clone was seen only once. The chain employs TRBV29-1 and TRBJ2-3; unclear D gene. V lost 6 bases, J lost 1 base, and 20 bases lay in between. The CDR3 consists of 16 residues. CDR1 SQVTM and CDR2 ANQGSEA come from the germline V gene. The chain's CDR3 is CSVEPRLYSGTDTQYF. The CDR3 DNA follows: TGCAGCGTGGAACCACGGTTATATTCCGGCACAGATACGCAGTATTTT.

The rearrangement uses TRBV27 and TRBJ2-2, with D uncertain. Deletions cut 7 bases from V and 3 bases from J, with 21 bases between. The CDR3 is 17 residues long. The V gene's germline CDR1 is MNHEY and CDR2 SMNVEV (reference sequence). The CDR3 loop is CASKVRFSGGDTGELFF. The CDR3, as DNA: TGTGCCAGCAAGGTTCGCTTCTCAGGTGGAGACACCGGGGAGCTGTTTTTT.

V and J are TRBV18 and TRBJ1-4; TRBD1 is a possible D gene (6 bases). Trimming shortened V by 5 bases and J by 7 bases, and 8 bases separated the two germline ends. The CDR3 sequence is 12 residues long. Germline CDR1 is KGHSH and CDR2 is LQKENI. The CDR3 bases are TGTGCCAGCTCAAGGGGGAGTGAAAAACTGTTTTTT. As protein: CASSRGSEKLFF.

V usage is TRBV19 and J usage is TRBJ2-4; D not certain. The CDR3 spans 15 residues. V dropped 1 base and J dropped 0 bases, with 7 bases sitting between them. The germline V gene has CDR1 LNHDA and CDR2 SQIVND (reference sequence). CDR3 nucleotides: TGTGCCAGTAGTATAGGAGGAGTAGCCAAAAACATTCAGTACTTC. Translating it yields CASSIGGVAKNIQYF.

The chain carries TRBV7-9 and TRBJ2-1; 10 bases map to TRBD2. The V gene's germline CDR1 is SEHNR and CDR2 FQNEAQ (reference sequence). The CDR3 has 17 amino acids. J lost 1 base, V lost 4 bases, and 7 bases had no gene match. CDR3 sequence reads: CASSSTTSGTSYNEQFF. The CDR3 DNA reads TGTGCCAGCAGCTCAACAACTAGCGGGACATCCTACAATGAGCAGTTCTTC.

This chain joins TRBV15 and TRBJ1-1; D call uncertain. V was shortened by 0 bases and J by 7 bases, with 9 bases between the two germline ends. This CDR3 is 13 amino acids long. Per germline, CDR1 LNHNV and CDR2 YYDKDF (reference sequence). In DNA form, the CDR3 reads TGTGCCACCAGCAGAGATTGGGCAAATGAAGCTTTCTTT. This codes for CATSRDWANEAFF. Full variable domain (outside the CDR3, taken from reference TRBV15 and TRBJ1-1): DAMVIQNPRYQVTQFGKPVTLSCSQTLNHNVMYWYQQKSSQAPKLLFHYYDKDFNNEADTPDNFQSRRPNTSFCFLDIRSPGLGDTAMYLCATSRDWANEAFFGQGTRLTVV.

This clone was counted only a few times. The V call is TRBV7-9, the J call TRBJ2-7; TRBD1 might be the D (6 bases). Germline V lookup: CDR1 SEHNR, CDR2 FQNEAQ (reference sequence). V gave up 8 bases and J gave up 4 bases, with 9 bases separating them. This CDR3 region has 11 residues. Here the CDR3 reads CASGGGYEQYF. The DNA for the CDR3 is TGTGCCAGCGGGGGCGGGTACGAGCAGTACTTC.

This clone was seen only a few times. This chain joins TRBV4-1 and TRBJ2-7, with D possibly being TRBD2 (6 bases). The length of the CDR3 is 16 residues. Trimming shortened V by 6 bases and J by 6 bases, and 24 bases separated the two germline ends. The germline CDR1 and CDR2 sequences are MGHRA and YSYEKL. The CDR3 region has the DNA TGCGCCAGCAGACCCCACCTAGCGTATGTGCCCCGCGAGCAGTACTTC. The encoded protein is CASRPHLAYVPREQYF.

V usage is TRBV10-3 and J usage is TRBJ1-1; TRBD1 might be the D (6 bases). Germline CDR1 ENHRY, CDR2 SYGVKD. V lost 6 bases and J 4 bases, leaving 15 bases between the germline ends. CDR3 length: 14 residues. In nucleotides, the CDR3 is TGTGCCATCAGCGCAGGGGCATCGGCCACTGAAGCTTTCTTT. This sequence encodes CAISAGASATEAFF.

This sequence joins TRBV28 and TRBJ1-2, with D possibly TRBD1 on 5 matching bases. The CDR3 is 12 amino acids. Trimming left V 8 bases short and J 7 bases short, with 14 bases between. CDR1 is MDHEN, CDR2 SYDVKM, per germline. The CDR3 region has the DNA TGTGCCAGCGAAGTTAAGGGGCTTGGCTACACCTTC. The encoded protein is CASEVKGLGYTF.

The chain carries TRBV5-1 and TRBJ1-5; a weak D match, TRBD1 (6 bases). Per the germline V gene, CDR1 is SGHRS and CDR2 is YFSETQ. The CDR3 loop spans 14 amino acids. V was shortened by 0 bases and J by 6 bases, with 10 bases between the two germline ends. CDR3 nucleotide sequence: TGCGCCAGCAGCTTGGAGGGGGGCATTCAGCCCCAGCATTTT. It is translated as CASSLEGGIQPQHF.

The chain recombines TRBV6-1 with TRBJ2-5; D ambiguous. V gave up 1 base and J gave up 4 bases, with 7 bases separating them. The CDR3 sequence is 13 residues long. Germline-derived CDR1 and CDR2 are MNHNS and SASEGT. The CDR3 bases are TGTGCCAGCAGTGAAGGATGGGGAGAGACCCAGTACTTC. This translates into CASSEGWGETQYF.

V and J are TRBV7-2 and TRBJ2-2, with a weak D call TRBD1 (5 bases). Germline CDR1 is SGHTA and CDR2 is FQGNSA. Trimming stripped 6 bases from V and 6 bases from J, with 11 bases between. This CDR3 is built from 13 residues. CDR3 in amino acids: CASRPRGSGELFF. The CDR3 region has the DNA TGTGCCAGCAGGCCAAGGGGATCCGGGGAGCTGTTTTTT.

The chain joins TRBV10-2 to TRBJ2-1; 9 bases line up with TRBD2. CDR1 and CDR2 from the germline V gene are WSHSY and SAAADI. The CDR3 runs to 16 residues. The V gene end was trimmed by 7 bases and the J gene end by 6 bases; junction bases not matched to a gene: 13. CDR3 amino acids: CASTPTSGVLGNEQFF. In nucleotides, the CDR3 is TGCGCCAGCACCCCGACTAGCGGCGTCCTGGGCAATGAGCAGTTCTTC.

This chain connects TRBV28 to TRBJ2-7, with 8 bases fitting TRBD2. The V segment lost 6 bases and the J segment 2 bases; nucleotides outside the gene matches: 12. CDR1 and CDR2 from the germline V gene are MDHEN and SYDVKM. This CDR3 is built from 16 residues. CDR3 sequence (DNA): TGTGCCAGCAGACCTCCGGGACTAGGTATTACCTACGAGCAGTACTTC. Translated, it gives CASRPPGLGITYEQYF.

The V and J genes are TRBV20-1 and TRBJ2-1; D gene uncertain. This CDR3 has 9 amino acids. Germline V lookup: CDR1 DFQATT, CDR2 SNEGSKA (reference sequence). For the CDR3, the DNA is TGCACCCCCTCAAGGGAGCAGTTCTTC. This codes for CTPSREQFF.

The rearrangement joins TRBV20-1 to TRBJ2-7, with unresolved D. The germline V gene has CDR1 DFQATT and CDR2 SNEGSKA (reference sequence). This CDR3 contains 11 residues. Trimming removed 3 bases from V and 3 bases from J, with 6 bases in between. CDR3 residues: CSARSDYEQYF. The CDR3 bases are TGCAGTGCTAGGTCGGACTACGAGCAGTACTTC.

The chain recombines TRBV28 with TRBJ1-1; D is possibly TRBD1 (6 bases). V was shortened by 0 bases and J by 2 bases, with 10 bases between the two germline ends. This CDR3 spans 15 amino acids. In germline, CDR1 is MDHEN, CDR2 SYDVKM. The DNA for the CDR3 is TGTGCCAGCAGTTTATGGACAGGAAGAAACACTGAAGCTTTCTTT. Protein: CASSLWTGRNTEAFF.

V is TRBV6-5 and J is TRBJ1-5; D possibly corresponds to TRBD1 (5 bases). The CDR3 consists of 14 residues. CDR1 is MNHEY and CDR2 is SVGAGI in the germline V gene. V shed 6 bases and J shed 3 bases, with 12 bases lying between them. CDR3 amino acids: CASSLDRNNQPQHF. In DNA, the CDR3 is TGTGCCAGCAGCCTAGACAGAAACAATCAGCCCCAGCATTTT.

The chain joins TRBV28 to TRBJ1-6, with D possibly matching TRBD1 (5 bases). CDR1 and CDR2 (germline): MDHEN, SYDVKM. This CDR3 is 13 amino acids long. Trimming left V 6 bases short and J 8 bases short, with 11 bases between. The CDR3 DNA is TGTGCCAGCAGGGCGATGGGGGATTCACCCCTCCACTTT. Encoded protein: CASRAMGDSPLHF.